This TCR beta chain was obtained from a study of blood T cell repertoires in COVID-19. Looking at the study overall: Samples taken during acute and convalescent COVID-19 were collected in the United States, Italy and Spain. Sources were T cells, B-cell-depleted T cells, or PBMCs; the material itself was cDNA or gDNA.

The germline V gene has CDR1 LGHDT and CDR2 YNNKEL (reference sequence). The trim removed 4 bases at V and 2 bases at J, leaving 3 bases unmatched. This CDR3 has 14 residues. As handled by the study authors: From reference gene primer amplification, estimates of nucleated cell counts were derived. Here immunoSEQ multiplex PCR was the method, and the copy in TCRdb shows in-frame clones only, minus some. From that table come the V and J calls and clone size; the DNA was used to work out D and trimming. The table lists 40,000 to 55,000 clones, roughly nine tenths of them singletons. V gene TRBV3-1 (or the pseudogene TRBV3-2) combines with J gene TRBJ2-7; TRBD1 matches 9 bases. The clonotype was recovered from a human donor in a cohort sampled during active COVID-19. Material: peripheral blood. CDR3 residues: CASSPYRGPYEQYF. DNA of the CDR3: TGTGCCAGCAGCCCCTACAGGGGGCCCTACGAGCAGTACTTC.